These 23 T cell receptor beta chains share one sample of origin, sequenced in a study of blood T cell repertoires in COVID-19. Clones were read by immunoSEQ multiplex PCR, and TCRdb kept only the in-frame ones, dropping some. The sample gives around 250,000 clones, over 70% of which show up once; around 3.1% is in the top ten. The specimen was PBMCs or T cells enriched from blood (not recorded which). These receptors all stem from a woman aged 40 to 50 who had been exposed to COVID-19.

The rearrangement links TRBV24-1 to TRBJ1-6; the D is unclear. The CDR3 has 14 amino acids. V lost 5 bases, J lost 5 bases, and 9 bases lay in between. Germline CDR1 reads KGHDR; CDR2 reads SFDVKD. CDR3 sequence: CATSARSNNSPLHF. The CDR3 DNA follows: TGTGCCACCAGTGCCCGGAGTAATAATTCACCCCTCCACTTT.

V gene TRBV7-9 combines with J gene TRBJ2-5; the D is unclear. CDR3 size: 17 residues. V was cut by 5 bases and J by 2 bases, with 21 bases left in between. Germline CDR1 and CDR2: SEHNR and FQNEAQ (reference sequence). The CDR3 reads CASSRLAVRVTQETQYF. DNA for the CDR3: TGTGCCAGCAGCCGATTAGCAGTACGGGTCACTCAAGAGACCCAGTACTTC.

V is TRBV27 and J is TRBJ1-2; 7 bases map to TRBD1. V lost 3 bases and J lost 3; bases outside the gene matches: 4. The germline V gene encodes CDR1 MNHEY and CDR2 SMNVEV (reference sequence). The CDR3 contains 14 residues. CDR3 sequence reads: CASSLIGGDYGYTF. In DNA form, the CDR3 reads TGTGCCAGCAGTTTGATAGGGGGCGACTATGGCTACACCTTC.

This clone was observed a handful of times. This rearrangement joins TRBV12-3 or TRBV12-4 to TRBJ1-1; D not resolved. The length of the CDR3 is 13 residues. V shed 5 bases and J shed 5 bases, with 12 bases lying between them. CDR3 residues: CASSAGPNTEAFF. CDR3 in DNA: TGTGCCAGCAGTGCAGGCCCTAATACTGAAGCTTTCTTT.

The chain is built from TRBV2 and TRBJ2-5; the D gene is possibly TRBD1 (6 bases). V was pared by 8 bases and J by 5 bases, with 9 bases between. Germline CDR1 SNHLY, CDR2 FYNNEI. This CDR3 is 11 amino acids long. The CDR3 DNA reads TGTGCCAGCCACAGGGTCGAGACCCAGTACTTC. Its protein is CASHRVETQYF.

The rearrangement uses TRBV3-1 (or the pseudogene TRBV3-2) and TRBJ1-2, with 10 bases lining up with TRBD1. The V gene end was trimmed by 4 bases and the J gene end by 7 bases; junction bases not matched to a gene: 9. This CDR3 is built from 15 residues. Germline V gives CDR1 LGHDT, CDR2 YNNKEL (reference sequence). This CDR3 is CASSLGTGAHLGYTF. CDR3 coding DNA: TGTGCCAGCAGCCTCGGGACAGGGGCACATCTTGGCTACACCTTC.

The chain is built from TRBV28 and TRBJ1-2, with D unclear. Germline CDR1 MDHEN, CDR2 SYDVKM. The ends were cut back, 5 bases at V and 6 bases at J, with 13 bases in the middle. The CDR3 is made up of 13 amino acids. CDR3 nucleotide sequence: TGTGCCAGCAGTCTCGGGGAGGGCGATGGCTACACCTTC. It is translated as CASSLGEGDGYTF.

V is TRBV19 and J is TRBJ1-5; D is possibly TRBD1 (6 bases). Trimming removed 7 bases from V and 0 bases from J, with 16 bases in between. The CDR3 runs 16 residues. Germline values: CDR1 LNHDA, CDR2 SQIVND (reference sequence). The CDR3, as DNA: TGTGCCAGTAAGGACAGCCCGTTGCATAGCAATCAGCCCCAGCATTTT. Translation gives CASKDSPLHSNQPQHF.

The J gene is TRBJ1-1, the V gene TRBV6-1, with TRBD1 matching over 7 bases. With 2 bases clipped from V and 6 bases from J, the junction kept 6 bases outside the gene matches. CDR1 and CDR2 (germline): MNHNS, SASEGT. This CDR3 region has 14 residues. The CDR3: CASSERFRGAEAFF. The CDR3 nucleotides read TGTGCCAGCAGTGAAAGGTTCAGGGGGGCTGAAGCTTTCTTT.

Note on this clone: The same CDR3 also results from other DNA sequences found in this sample. V and J are TRBV28 and TRBJ1-1, with D maybe TRBD1 (5 bases). This CDR3 is 15 amino acids long. Trimming pared 5 bases from V and 5 bases from J, leaving 18 bases between. CDR1 is MDHEN, CDR2 SYDVKM, per germline. The CDR3 region is CASSTWGQGRTEAFF. The CDR3 DNA follows: TGTGCCAGCAGTACCTGGGGTCAGGGTCGAACTGAAGCTTTCTTT.

The CDR3, as DNA: TGCGCCAGCAGCCAAGATAGGGGGTCCGCCAAACTGTATTTT. This translates into CASSQDRGSAKLYF. The V gene is TRBV4-3, the J gene TRBJ2-3; maybe TRBD1 (6 bases). V lost 0 bases and J lost 14, with 18 bases in between. The CDR3 is 14 residues long. Germline lookup yields CDR1 LGHNA and CDR2 YSLEER.

The sample holds one count of this clone. The genes are TRBV7-9 and TRBJ2-3; 13 nucleotides align to TRBD2. After removal of 5 bases from V and 5 bases from J, the junction contained 10 bases not matched to a gene. The CDR3 spans 17 residues. Germline V gives CDR1 SEHNR, CDR2 FQNEAQ (reference sequence). CDR3 sequence (DNA): TGTGCCAGCAGCCCGACCACTAGCGGGGGGGCGATAGATACGCAGTATTTT. Protein product: CASSPTTSGGAIDTQYF.

This clone was seen a single time. The rearrangement uses TRBV7-2 and TRBJ2-2, with D perhaps TRBD1 (6 bases). Per the germline V gene, CDR1 is SGHTA and CDR2 is FQGNSA. V was pared by 3 bases and J by 5 bases, with 13 bases between. This CDR3 has 15 amino acids. The CDR3, as DNA: TGTGCCAGCAGCTTTTCCACAGGGATAACCGGGGAGCTGTTTTTT. Translating gives CASSFSTGITGELFF.

The sample holds a few counts of this clone. The genes are TRBV10-2 and TRBJ2-7; tentative D call: TRBD1 (5 bases). Germline V gene data show CDR1 as WSHSY and CDR2 as SAAADI. The V and J ends lost 4 bases and 5 bases respectively, with 15 bases between them. This CDR3 region has 14 residues. CDR3 in amino acids: CASSAAGNRHEQYV. The CDR3 bases are TGCGCCAGCAGTGCGGCAGGGAATAGGCACGAGCAGTACGTC.

V usage is TRBV3-1 (or the pseudogene TRBV3-2) and J usage is TRBJ2-2; TRBD2 might be the D (6 bases). Germline assignment: CDR1 LGHDT and CDR2 YNNKEL (reference sequence). The CDR3 runs to 16 residues. The V and J ends lost 4 bases and 0 bases respectively, with 12 bases between them. The CDR3 region has the DNA TGTGCCAGCAGCCTCAGGGTAGCGGCGAACACCGGGGAGCTGTTTTTT. The encoded protein is CASSLRVAANTGELFF.

The chain has TRBV19 and TRBJ2-1, with D perhaps matching TRBD2 (7 bases). The CDR3 contains 16 residues. V dropped 5 bases and J dropped 3 bases, with 17 bases sitting between them. The germline V gene has CDR1 LNHDA and CDR2 SQIVND (reference sequence). Written as DNA, the CDR3 is TGTGCCAGTAGTGCCCTGGGGGGGGGCCTCTACAATGAGCAGTTCTTC. Protein: CASSALGGGLYNEQFF.

This chain connects TRBV7-3 to TRBJ2-3; a weak D match, TRBD1 (5 bases). This CDR3 spans 12 amino acids. V shed 6 bases and J shed 10 bases, with 14 bases lying between them. Germline loops: CDR1 SGHTA, CDR2 FQGTGA. The CDR3 sequence: CASSLDRGSQYF. The CDR3 DNA reads TGTGCCAGCAGTTTAGATAGGGGTTCGCAGTATTTT.

The chain joins TRBV5-6 to TRBJ2-2; D is unclear. CDR1 and CDR2 from the germline V gene are SGHDT and YYEEEE. Trimming stripped 4 bases from V and 6 bases from J, with 13 bases between. This CDR3 is 14 amino acids long. Written as DNA, the CDR3 is TGTGCCAGCAGCCGCAGAGGTGATTCCGGGGAGCTGTTTTTT. Amino acids: CASSRRGDSGELFF.

This rearrangement joins TRBV5-1 to TRBJ1-2, with D perhaps matching TRBD1 (6 bases). The CDR3 length is 13 residues. V was trimmed by 7 bases and J by 3 bases, leaving 13 bases between them. Germline V CDR1 and CDR2: SGHRS, YFSETQ. Written as DNA, the CDR3 is TGCGCCAGCGCCCAACAGGGCCACTATGGCTACACCTTC. This codes for CASAQQGHYGYTF.

V usage is TRBV4-3 and J usage is TRBJ1-4; D is undetermined. The CDR3 runs 17 residues. Germline V gene lookup returns CDR1 LGHNA and CDR2 YSLEER. V was shortened by 0 bases and J by 0 bases, with 11 bases between the two germline ends. The CDR3 region is CASSQEFESATNEKLFF. CDR3 DNA sequence: TGCGCCAGCAGCCAAGAATTTGAGAGTGCAACTAATGAAAAACTGTTTTTT.

The V call is TRBV19, the J call TRBJ2-4, with D maybe TRBD1 (5 bases). With 4 bases removed from V and 1 base from J, the gap between germline ends came to 14 bases. Per germline, CDR1 LNHDA and CDR2 SQIVND (reference sequence). The CDR3 covers 16 residues. The DNA of the CDR3 is TGTGCCAGTAGTACCGGAAAGGGGATGGCCAAAAACATTCAGTACTTC. As protein: CASSTGKGMAKNIQYF.

The CDR3 spells CASSPSGTREKLFF. The CDR3 nucleotides are TGTGCCAGCAGCCCTTCCGGGACTCGCGAAAAACTGTTTTTT. The chain combines TRBV11-3 with TRBJ1-4; the D gene is possibly TRBD1 (5 bases). Trimming shortened V by 5 bases and J by 8 bases, and 15 bases separated the two germline ends. CDR1 and CDR2 from the germline V gene are SGHNT and YENEEA. The CDR3 has 14 amino acids.

The chain has TRBV2 and TRBJ2-7; D uncertain. The CDR3 is 14 amino acids. Germline V gives CDR1 SNHLY, CDR2 FYNNEI. The ends were cut back, 2 bases at V and 4 bases at J, with 12 bases in the middle. The CDR3 sequence: CASSESVPFYEQYV. In nucleotides, the CDR3 is TGTGCCAGCAGTGAATCTGTCCCGTTTTACGAGCAGTACGTC.